The clone carrying this T cell receptor (beta chain) has only a few counts. Its antigen is unidentified. The record originates from a study of response to subunit inactivated influenza vaccine. TCRdb reprocessed the RT-PCR reads with MiXCR, giving one entry per CDR3 protein. The data show 650,000 to 700,000 distinct CDR3 sequences, with approximately 15% seen just once and around a tenth held by the top ten. The CDR3 totals 12 residues. CDR1 and CDR2 (germline): MNHEY, SVGAGI. With 6 bases removed from V and 7 bases from J, the gap between germline ends came to 12 bases. Study results and caveats: Researchers suggested that each seasonal influenza vaccination recruits few new T cells.

Sequenced here: PBMCs from blood, sampled roughly 12 days after vaccination. This chain connects TRBV6-5 to TRBJ1-2; D gene unclear. The receptor comes from a man aged 50-59 years who received an inactivated influenza vaccine. In nucleotides, the CDR3 is TGTGCCAGCAGAACTAGACGTGGTGGCTACACCTTC. It yields the protein CASRTRRGGYTF.